This T cell receptor (beta chain) was recovered during a study of brain T cells in children with intractable seizures. The protocol was immunoSEQ multiplex PCR, while the TCRdb copy is restricted to in-frame clones and leaves out a portion. Altogether a few hundred thousand clones are present, 93% being singletons, with the ten largest covering roughly 5.7%. The CDR3 covers 15 residues. Per germline, CDR1 SEHNR and CDR2 FQNEAQ (reference sequence). V shed 5 bases, J shed 5 bases, and the junction held 10 bases outside the gene matches. Noted time point: blood from clinic visit 5 months post-surgery; TSC patient then seizure free. Only cases whose brain tissue showed the highest T cell transcript signatures were sequenced. Pre-surgery treatment included at least one anti-epileptic drug.

This receptor was obtained from a boy younger than two with tuberous sclerosis and intractable seizures. The specimen was peripheral blood, collected less than 6 months after surgery. V and J are TRBV7-9 and TRBJ2-5; 8 bases line up with TRBD2. CDR3 in amino acids: CASSPILREGETQYF. For the CDR3, the DNA is TGTGCCAGCAGCCCTATTCTCCGGGAGGGGGAGACCCAGTACTTC.